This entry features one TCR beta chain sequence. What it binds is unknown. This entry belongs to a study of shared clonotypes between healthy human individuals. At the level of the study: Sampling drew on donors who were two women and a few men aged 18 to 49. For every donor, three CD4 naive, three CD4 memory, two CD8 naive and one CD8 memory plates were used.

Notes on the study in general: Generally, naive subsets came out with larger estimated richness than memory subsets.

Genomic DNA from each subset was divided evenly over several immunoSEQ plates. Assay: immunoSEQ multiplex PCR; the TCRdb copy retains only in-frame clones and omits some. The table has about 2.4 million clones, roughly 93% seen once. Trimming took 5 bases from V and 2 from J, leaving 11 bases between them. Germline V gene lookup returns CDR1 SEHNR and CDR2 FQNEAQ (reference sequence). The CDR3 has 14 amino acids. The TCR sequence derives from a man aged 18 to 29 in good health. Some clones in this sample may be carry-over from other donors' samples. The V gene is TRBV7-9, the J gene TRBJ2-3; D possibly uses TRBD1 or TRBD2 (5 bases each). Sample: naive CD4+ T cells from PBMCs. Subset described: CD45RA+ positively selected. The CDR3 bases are TGTGCCAGCAGCACTGGGACGCACACAGATACGCAGTATTTT. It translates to CASSTGTHTDTQYF.